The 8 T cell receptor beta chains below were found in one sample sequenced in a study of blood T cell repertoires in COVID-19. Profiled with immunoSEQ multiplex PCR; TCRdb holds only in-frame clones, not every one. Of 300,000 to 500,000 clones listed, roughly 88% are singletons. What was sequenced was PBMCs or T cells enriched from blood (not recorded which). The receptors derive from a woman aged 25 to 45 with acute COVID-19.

The CDR3 reads CAARVWAGSGELFF. Here the CDR3 DNA reads TGTGCCGCGAGAGTTTGGGCTGGGTCCGGGGAGCTGTTTTTT. The chain employs TRBV30 and TRBJ2-2, with D unresolved. Per the germline V gene, CDR1 is GTSNPN and CDR2 is SVGIG (reference sequence). Trimming took off 8 bases at V and 6 bases at J, with 19 bases between the two ends. The CDR3 covers 14 residues.

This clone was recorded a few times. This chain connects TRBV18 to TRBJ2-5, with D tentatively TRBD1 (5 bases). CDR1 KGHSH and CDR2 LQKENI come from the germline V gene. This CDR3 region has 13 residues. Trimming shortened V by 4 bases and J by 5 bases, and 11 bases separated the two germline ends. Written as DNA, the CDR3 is TGTGCCAGCTCACGCAGGGCTAAGGAGACCCAGTACTTC. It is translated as CASSRRAKETQYF.

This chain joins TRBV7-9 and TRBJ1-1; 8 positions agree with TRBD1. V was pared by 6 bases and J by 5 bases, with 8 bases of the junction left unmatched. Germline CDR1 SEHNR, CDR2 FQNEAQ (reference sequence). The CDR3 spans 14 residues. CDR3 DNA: TGTGCCAGCAGAAATACGGGACAGGCAACTGAAGCTTTCTTT. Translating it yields CASRNTGQATEAFF.

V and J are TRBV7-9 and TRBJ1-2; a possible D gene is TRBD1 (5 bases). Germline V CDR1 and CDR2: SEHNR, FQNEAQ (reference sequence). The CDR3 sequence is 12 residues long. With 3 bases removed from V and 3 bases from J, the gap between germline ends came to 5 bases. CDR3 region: CASSLTDYGYTF. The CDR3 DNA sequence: TGTGCCAGCAGCTTGACAGACTATGGCTACACCTTC.

The CDR3 coding sequence is TGCGCCAGCAGGGAAAGACAGGGTACCAGCTCCTACGAGCAGTACTTC. Its protein product is CASRERQGTSSYEQYF. The genes are TRBV5-1 and TRBJ2-7; TRBD1 agrees at 7 bases. J lost 0 bases, V lost 5 bases, and 11 bases had no gene match. The CDR3 has 16 residues. CDR1 is SGHRS and CDR2 is YFSETQ in the germline V gene.

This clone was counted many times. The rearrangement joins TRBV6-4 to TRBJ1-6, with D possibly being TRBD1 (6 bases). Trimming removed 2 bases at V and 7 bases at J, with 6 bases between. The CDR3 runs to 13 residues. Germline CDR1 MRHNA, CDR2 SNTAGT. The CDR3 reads CASSDTGNSPLHF. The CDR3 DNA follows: TGTGCCAGCAGTGACACAGGGAATTCACCCCTCCACTTT.

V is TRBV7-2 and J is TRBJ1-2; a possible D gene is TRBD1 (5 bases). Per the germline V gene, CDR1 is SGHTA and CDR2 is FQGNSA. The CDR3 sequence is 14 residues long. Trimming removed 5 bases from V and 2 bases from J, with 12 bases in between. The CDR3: CASSPGRGNYGYTF. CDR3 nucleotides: TGTGCCAGCAGCCCCGGTAGGGGCAACTATGGCTACACCTTC.

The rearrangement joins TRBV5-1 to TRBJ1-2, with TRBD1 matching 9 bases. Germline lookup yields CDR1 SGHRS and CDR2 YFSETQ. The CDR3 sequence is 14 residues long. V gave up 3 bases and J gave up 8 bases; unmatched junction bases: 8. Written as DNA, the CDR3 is TGCGCCAGCAGCTCAGACAGGGGGGTCTACGGCTACACCTTC. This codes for CASSSDRGVYGYTF.